This T cell receptor beta chain was identified during a study of cytomegalovirus exposure and HLA in healthy donors. This CDR3 comprises 16 residues. Germline values: CDR1 MNHEY, CDR2 SVGAGI. The J segment lost 7 bases and the V segment lost 4 bases, leaving 9 bases of the junction unmatched. Researchers ran the PCR with 60 Vbeta and 13 Jbeta primers. Repertoires were generated with immunoSEQ multiplex PCR, while TCRdb's copy carries only in-frame clones and drops some. The table lists about 130,000 clones, roughly 79% of them singletons. The V and J genes are TRBV6-5 and TRBJ1-5, with TRBD1 identical over 11 bases. Sequenced sample: PBMCs. This receptor was taken from a woman aged 40 to 49 in good health and CMV-seronegative. Here the CDR3 DNA reads TGTGCCAGCAGTTCCGGGACAGGGGGAGGAGACCAGCCCCAGCATTTT. Its protein is CASSSGTGGGDQPQHF.